This is a list of T cell receptor beta chains from one sample in a study of cytomegalovirus exposure and HLA in healthy donors. The table came from immunoSEQ multiplex PCR; TCRdb's copy has only in-frame clones and leaves some out. Counted here are over 50,000 clones, almost 97% occurring once; the ten biggest clones make up roughly 1.2%. Sequenced material: PBMCs. The receptors derive from a woman in her late teens or twenties in good health and CMV-seronegative. CDR3s leave out the opening cysteine and the closing phenylalanine or tryptophan. Each record gives: CDR3 protein, V gene, J gene.

cdr3_aa: ASSLLPGNHQPQH; v_call: TRBV5-1; j_call: TRBJ1-5
cdr3_aa: ASSQPAGTDTQY; v_call: TRBV4-1; j_call: TRBJ2-3
cdr3_aa: ASSQGVWGSSYNEQF; v_call: TRBV11-2; j_call: TRBJ2-1
cdr3_aa: ASSPRQRETHEQY; v_call: TRBV4-2; j_call: TRBJ2-7
cdr3_aa: ASSLVTTSTDTQY; v_call: TRBV7-9; j_call: TRBJ2-3
cdr3_aa: ASSPTGYSYNEQF; v_call: TRBV18; j_call: TRBJ2-1
cdr3_aa: ASSESGDTQY; v_call: TRBV25-1; j_call: TRBJ2-3
cdr3_aa: ASSQSGSVTGELF; v_call: TRBV16; j_call: TRBJ2-2
cdr3_aa: ASSDSASGADTQY; v_call: TRBV6-4; j_call: TRBJ2-3
cdr3_aa: ASSQPGWELNEQF; v_call: TRBV4-2; j_call: TRBJ2-1
cdr3_aa: ASSPIAGVDNEQF; v_call: TRBV18; j_call: TRBJ2-1
cdr3_aa: ASSPGLAEDTQY; v_call: TRBV4-3; j_call: TRBJ2-3
cdr3_aa: ASSRAGTSGSYQF; v_call: TRBV7-9; j_call: TRBJ2-1
cdr3_aa: ASSPTAGGNQPQH; v_call: TRBV11-2; j_call: TRBJ1-5
cdr3_aa: ASSFWPPGGSGYGYT; v_call: TRBV27; j_call: TRBJ1-2